This T cell receptor beta chain was retrieved from a study of blood T cell repertoires in COVID-19 (dated by TCRdb to the early 2020s). About the full investigation: The collaborator samples originated in the United States, Italy and Spain and spanned the acute and convalescent phases of COVID-19. The material from the prospective study consisted of cDNA or gDNA derived from T cells, B-cell-depleted T cells, or PBMCs. The dataset comprised deeply sampled blood TCRbeta repertoires from subjects exposed to, actively infected with, or recovered from COVID-19. The repertoires were made available in a free public database intended to serve as a resource for research on the immune response to SARS-CoV-2. Samples were obtained from the ongoing ImmuneRACE study (first 160 participants) and from 1,200 or so subjects provided by 6 global collaborators. The sample metadata nearly always contained a de-identified subject ID, COVID-19 status, age in years and sex. Where available, HLA class I and class II types were obtained from metadata supplied by the sample provider rather than from assay-based typing.

From V the trimming removes 7 bases and from J it removes 12 bases, while the gene matches leave 10 bases of the junction unaccounted for. The CDR3 runs 13 amino acids, cysteine and phenylalanine included. Only CDR3 DNA is held: 39 bases, read in frame from base 1. The germline V gene provides CDR1 KGHSH and CDR2 LQKENI. With respect to this clone: The antigen this receptor binds is unknown. There are no base qualities to consult, and no much larger clone falls within one base.

The immunoSEQ Assay, a bias-controlled multiplex PCR, was used to amplify TCRbeta CDR3 regions from genomic DNA. The authors' analysis ran thus. The number of nucleated cells in each sample was estimated from the amplification of reference gene primers within the assay. Sequence reads were collapsed and filtered to measure the absolute abundance of every unique TCRbeta CDR3 rearrangement. For each sample, productive Simpson clonality was calculated as the square root of Simpson's diversity index across productive rearrangements. TCRdb retrieved this table from immuneACCESS and kept in-frame rearrangements only. Not all clones are present; in checked studies, unresolved V genes account for under half, and no reason is known for the remainder. V, J and clone size are taken as reported in that table, and D and trimming were inferred from the DNA itself. The sample data list roughly 440,000 clones, and 88% of these were observed just once. Roughly 12% of the sample is held by the ten biggest clonotypes.

One collaborating source in Seattle enrolled patients while the patients were actively infected and followed the patients over time throughout the course of disease. Each collaborating institution followed its own protocols to collect whole blood in K2EDTA tubes. For TCRbeta analysis, collaborators shipped samples as frozen whole blood, isolated PBMCs, or DNA extracted from either of those sample types. Points the paper makes about the study in general: Clinical and demographic metadata were provided uncurated, with the amount varying by source and participant.

The sample consisted of peripheral blood. The receptor chain draws on TRBV18 and TRBJ2-1; TRBD1 fits 9 bases in the junction. This receptor was taken from a woman aged 45 to 65 with COVID-19, enrolled during active disease. In nucleotides, the sequence is TGTGCCAGCTTTCGTCCGGGACAGGGACGGCAGTTCTTC. Its protein reads: CASFRPGQGRQFF.